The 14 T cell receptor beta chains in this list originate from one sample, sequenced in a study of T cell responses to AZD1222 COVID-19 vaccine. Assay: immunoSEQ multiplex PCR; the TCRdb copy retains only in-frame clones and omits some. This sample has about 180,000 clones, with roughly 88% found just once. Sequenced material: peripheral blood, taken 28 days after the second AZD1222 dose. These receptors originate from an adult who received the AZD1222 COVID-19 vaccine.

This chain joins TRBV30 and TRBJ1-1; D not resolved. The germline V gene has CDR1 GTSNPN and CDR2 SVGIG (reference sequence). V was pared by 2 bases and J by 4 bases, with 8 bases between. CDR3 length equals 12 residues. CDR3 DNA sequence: TGTGCCTGGAGTCGTAGGGCCACTGAAGCTTTCTTT. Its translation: CAWSRRATEAFF.

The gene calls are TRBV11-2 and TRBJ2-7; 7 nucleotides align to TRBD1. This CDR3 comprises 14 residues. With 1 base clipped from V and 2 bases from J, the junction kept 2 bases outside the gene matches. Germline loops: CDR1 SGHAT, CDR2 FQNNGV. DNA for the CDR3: TGTGCCAGCAGCTTAGCCGGACAGGCCTACGAGCAGTACTTC. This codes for CASSLAGQAYEQYF.

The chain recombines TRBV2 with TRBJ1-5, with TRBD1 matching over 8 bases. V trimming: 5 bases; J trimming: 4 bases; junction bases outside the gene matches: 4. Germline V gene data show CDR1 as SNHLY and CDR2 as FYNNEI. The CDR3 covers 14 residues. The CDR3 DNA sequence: TGTGCCAGCAGTTTTGGACAGGGAAATCAGCCCCAGCATTTT. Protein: CASSFGQGNQPQHF.

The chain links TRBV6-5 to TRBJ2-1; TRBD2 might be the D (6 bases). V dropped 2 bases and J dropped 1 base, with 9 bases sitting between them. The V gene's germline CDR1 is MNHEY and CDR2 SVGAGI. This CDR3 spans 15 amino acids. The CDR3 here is CASSYRDWSYNEQFF. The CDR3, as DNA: TGTGCCAGCAGTTACCGGGACTGGTCCTACAATGAGCAGTTCTTC.

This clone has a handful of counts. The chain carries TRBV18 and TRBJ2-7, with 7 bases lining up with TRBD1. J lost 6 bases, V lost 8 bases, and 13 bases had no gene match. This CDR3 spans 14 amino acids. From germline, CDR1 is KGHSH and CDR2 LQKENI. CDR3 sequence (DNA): TGTGCCAGCATCCGAGACAGGGATAAAGGCGAGCAGTACTTC. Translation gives CASIRDRDKGEQYF.

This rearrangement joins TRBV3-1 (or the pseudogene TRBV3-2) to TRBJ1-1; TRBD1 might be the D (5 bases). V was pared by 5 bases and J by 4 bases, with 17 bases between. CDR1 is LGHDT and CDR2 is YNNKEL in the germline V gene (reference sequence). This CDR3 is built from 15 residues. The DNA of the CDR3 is TGTGCCAGCAGCTTAAAGCCTGGGGGGGGCACTGAAGCTTTCTTT. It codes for CASSLKPGGGTEAFF.

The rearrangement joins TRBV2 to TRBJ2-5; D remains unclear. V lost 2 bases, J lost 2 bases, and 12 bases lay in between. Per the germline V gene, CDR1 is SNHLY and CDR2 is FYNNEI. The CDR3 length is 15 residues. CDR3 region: CASSEWVSSQETQYF. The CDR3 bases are TGTGCCAGCAGTGAATGGGTTAGCTCTCAAGAGACCCAGTACTTC.

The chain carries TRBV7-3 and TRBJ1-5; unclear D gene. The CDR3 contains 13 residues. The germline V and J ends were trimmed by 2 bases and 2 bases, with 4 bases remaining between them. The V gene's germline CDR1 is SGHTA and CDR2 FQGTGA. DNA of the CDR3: TGTGCCAGCAGCTTATCCGGCAATCAGCCCCAGCATTTT. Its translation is CASSLSGNQPQHF. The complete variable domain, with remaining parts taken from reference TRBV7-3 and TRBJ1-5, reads GAGVSQTPSNKVTEKGKYVELRCDPISGHTALYWYRQSLGQGPEFLIYFQGTGAADDSGLPNDRFFAVRPEGSVSTLKIQRTERGDSAVYLCASSLSGNQPQHFGDGTRLSIL.

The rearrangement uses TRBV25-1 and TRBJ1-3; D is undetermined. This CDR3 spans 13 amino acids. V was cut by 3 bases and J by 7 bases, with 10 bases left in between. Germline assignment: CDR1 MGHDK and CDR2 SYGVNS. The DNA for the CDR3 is TGTGCCAGCAGTGACCTATTCTCGAACACCATATATTTT. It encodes CASSDLFSNTIYF. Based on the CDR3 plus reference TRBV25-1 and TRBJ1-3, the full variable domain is EADIYQTPRYLVIGTGKKITLECSQTMGHDKMYWYQQDPGMELHLIHYSYGVNSTEKGDLSSESTVSRIRTEHFPLTLESARPSHTSQYLCASSDLFSNTIYFGEGSWLTVV.

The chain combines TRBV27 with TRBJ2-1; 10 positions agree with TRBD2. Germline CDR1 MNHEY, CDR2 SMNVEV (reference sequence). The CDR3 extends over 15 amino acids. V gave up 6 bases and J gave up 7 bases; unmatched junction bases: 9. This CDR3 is CASREIAGGWNEQFF. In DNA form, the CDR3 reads TGTGCCAGCAGAGAGATAGCGGGGGGATGGAATGAGCAGTTCTTC.

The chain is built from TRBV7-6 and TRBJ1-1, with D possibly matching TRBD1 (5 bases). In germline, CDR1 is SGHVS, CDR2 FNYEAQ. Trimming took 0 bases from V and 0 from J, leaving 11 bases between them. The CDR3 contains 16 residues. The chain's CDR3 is CASSLAPGLLNTEAFF. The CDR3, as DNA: TGTGCCAGCAGCTTAGCCCCGGGACTCCTGAACACTGAAGCTTTCTTT. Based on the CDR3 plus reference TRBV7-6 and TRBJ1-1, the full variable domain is GAGVSQSPRYKVTKRGQDVALRCDPISGHVSLYWYRQALGQGPEFLTYFNYEAQQDKSGLPNDRFSAERPEGSISTLTIQRTEQRDSAMYRCASSLAPGLLNTEAFFGQGTRLTVV.

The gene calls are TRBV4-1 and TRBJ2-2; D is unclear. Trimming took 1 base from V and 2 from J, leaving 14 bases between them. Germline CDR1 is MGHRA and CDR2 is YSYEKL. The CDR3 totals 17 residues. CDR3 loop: CASSQGVGPVNTGELFF. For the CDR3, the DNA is TGCGCCAGCAGCCAAGGGGTAGGGCCTGTCAACACCGGGGAGCTGTTTTTT.

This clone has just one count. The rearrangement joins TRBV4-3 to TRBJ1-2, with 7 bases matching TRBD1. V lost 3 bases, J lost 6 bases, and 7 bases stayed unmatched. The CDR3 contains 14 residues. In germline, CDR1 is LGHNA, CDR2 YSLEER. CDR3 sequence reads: CASSHEDRVHGYTF. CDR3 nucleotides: TGCGCCAGCAGCCACGAAGACAGGGTCCATGGCTACACCTTC.

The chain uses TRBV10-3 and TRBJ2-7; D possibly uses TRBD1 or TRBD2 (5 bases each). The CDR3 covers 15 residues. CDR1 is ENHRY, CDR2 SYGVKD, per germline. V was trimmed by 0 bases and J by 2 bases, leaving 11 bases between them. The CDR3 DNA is TGTGCCATCAGTGAGTCGAATGGGGGTACCTACGAGCAGTACTTC. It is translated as CAISESNGGTYEQYF.